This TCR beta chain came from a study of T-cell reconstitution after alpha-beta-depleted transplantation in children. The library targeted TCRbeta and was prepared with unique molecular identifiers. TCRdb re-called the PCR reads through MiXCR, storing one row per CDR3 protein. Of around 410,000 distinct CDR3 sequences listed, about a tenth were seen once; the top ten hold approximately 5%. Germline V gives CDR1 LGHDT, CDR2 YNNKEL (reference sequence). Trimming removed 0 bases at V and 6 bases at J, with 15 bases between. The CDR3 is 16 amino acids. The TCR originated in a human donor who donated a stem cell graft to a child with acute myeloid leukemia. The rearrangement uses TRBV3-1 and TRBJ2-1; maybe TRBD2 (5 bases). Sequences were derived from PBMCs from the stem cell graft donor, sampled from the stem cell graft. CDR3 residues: CASSQDSSLAVNEQFF. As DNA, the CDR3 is TGTGCCAGCAGCCAAGATTCGTCGCTAGCTGTCAATGAGCAGTTCTTC.